This TCR beta chain stems from a study of blood T cell repertoires in COVID-19. Trimming removed 4 bases from V and 9 bases from J; junction bases left unmatched: 8. The germline gives CDR1 MNHEY, CDR2 SVGAGI. The CDR3 extends over 15 amino acids. This table comes from immunoSEQ multiplex PCR, and its TCRdb copy is limited to in-frame clones, with some not included. This sample yields about 180,000 clones, of which 70% to 90% are seen a single time; less than 6.5% belongs to the top ten. J is TRBJ1-6 and V is TRBV6-5; TRBD1 aligns across 8 bases. Sequencing was carried out using peripheral blood. This TCR came from a woman between 50 and 59 years old with COVID-19, enrolled during active disease. The CDR3 region has the DNA TGTGCCAGCAGTTTTAACCAGGGGGCAGGTTCACCCCTCCACTTT. Translation: CASSFNQGAGSPLHF.